This entry concerns a single T cell receptor beta chain. The antigen is not known. These data are taken from a study of cytomegalovirus exposure and HLA in healthy donors. Regarding the study as a whole: Reportedly, diagnosis of cytomegalovirus status by the classifier showed high specificity and sensitivity. According to an earlier analysis, most TCR beta V segments yielded productive rearrangements about 87% or about 30% of the time.

PCR primers comprised 60 Vbeta and 13 Jbeta primers. Using immunoSEQ multiplex PCR, the repertoire was profiled, and TCRdb retains in-frame clones only, with some absent. The table records 150,000 to 200,000 clones, around 80% of them present only once. Specimen: PBMCs. This clonotype originated in a woman aged 40 to 49 in good health and CMV-seropositive.

The CDR3, as DNA: TGTGCCAGCAGTCCCAGTCTCGGGAACCAGCCCCAGCATTTT. Protein sequence: CASSPSLGNQPQHF. This rearrangement joins TRBV28 to TRBJ1-5; D remains unclear. Germline V gene lookup returns CDR1 MDHEN and CDR2 SYDVKM. This CDR3 region has 14 residues. V lost 5 bases, J lost 7 bases, and 15 bases lay in between.